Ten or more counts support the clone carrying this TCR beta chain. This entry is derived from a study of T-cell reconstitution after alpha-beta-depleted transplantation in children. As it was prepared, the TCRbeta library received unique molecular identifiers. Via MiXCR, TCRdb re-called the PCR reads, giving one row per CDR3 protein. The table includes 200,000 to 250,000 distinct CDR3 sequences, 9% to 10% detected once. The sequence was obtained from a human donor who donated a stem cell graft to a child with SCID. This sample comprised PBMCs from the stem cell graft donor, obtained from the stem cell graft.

The chain's CDR3 is CASSLDSGANVLTF. CDR3 bases: TGCGCCAGCAGCTTGGACTCTGGGGCCAACGTCCTGACTTTC. The V and J genes are TRBV5-1 and TRBJ2-6; no clear D gene. CDR3 length: 14 amino acids. Between the trimmed V and J ends, which lost 0 bases and 0 bases, there was a span of 1 base. The V gene's germline CDR1 is SGHRS and CDR2 YFSETQ. Drawing the rest from reference TRBV5-1 and TRBJ2-6, the complete variable domain is KAGVTQTPRYLIKTRGQQVTLSCSPISGHRSVSWYQQTPGQGLQFLFEYFSETQRNKGNFPGRFSGRQFSNSRSEMNVSTLELGDSALYLCASSLDSGANVLTFGAGSRLTVL.